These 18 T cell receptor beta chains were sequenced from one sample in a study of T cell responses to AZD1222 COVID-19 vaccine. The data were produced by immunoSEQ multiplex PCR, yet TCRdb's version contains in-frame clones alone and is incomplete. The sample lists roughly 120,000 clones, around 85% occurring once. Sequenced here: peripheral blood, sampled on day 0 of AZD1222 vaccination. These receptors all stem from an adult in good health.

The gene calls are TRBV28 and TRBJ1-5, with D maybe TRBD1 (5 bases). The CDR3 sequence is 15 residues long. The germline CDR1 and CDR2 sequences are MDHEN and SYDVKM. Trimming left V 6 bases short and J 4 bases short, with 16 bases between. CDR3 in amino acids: CASSRSDRPNQPQHF. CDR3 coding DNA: TGTGCCAGCAGCCGTTCTGACAGACCAAATCAGCCCCAGCATTTT.

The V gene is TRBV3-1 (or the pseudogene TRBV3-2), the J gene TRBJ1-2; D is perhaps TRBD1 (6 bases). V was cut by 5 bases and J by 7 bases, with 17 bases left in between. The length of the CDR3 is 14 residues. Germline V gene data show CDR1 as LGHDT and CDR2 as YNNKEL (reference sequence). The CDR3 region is CASSFQQGIFGYTF. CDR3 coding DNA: TGTGCCAGCAGCTTTCAACAGGGTATTTTTGGCTACACCTTC.

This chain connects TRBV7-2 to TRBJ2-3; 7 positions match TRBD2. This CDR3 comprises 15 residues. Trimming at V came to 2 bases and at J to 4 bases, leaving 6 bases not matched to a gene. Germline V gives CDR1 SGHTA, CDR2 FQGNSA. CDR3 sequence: CASSLSGVDADTQYF. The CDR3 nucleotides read TGTGCCAGCAGCTTAAGCGGGGTAGATGCAGATACGCAGTATTTT.

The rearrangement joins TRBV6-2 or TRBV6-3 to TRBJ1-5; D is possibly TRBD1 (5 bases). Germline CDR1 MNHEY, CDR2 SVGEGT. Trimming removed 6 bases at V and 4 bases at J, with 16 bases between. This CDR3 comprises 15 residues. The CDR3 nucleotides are TGTGCCAGCAGCCGACAGCGGGTGCTGAATCAGCCCCAGCATTTT. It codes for CASSRQRVLNQPQHF.

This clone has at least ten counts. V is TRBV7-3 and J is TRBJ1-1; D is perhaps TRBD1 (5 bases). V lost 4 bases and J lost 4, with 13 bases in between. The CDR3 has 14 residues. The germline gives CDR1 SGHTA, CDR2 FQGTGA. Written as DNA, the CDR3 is TGTGCCAGCAGCTCCTCGGGGGTGGGCACTGAAGCTTTCTTT. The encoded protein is CASSSSGVGTEAFF.

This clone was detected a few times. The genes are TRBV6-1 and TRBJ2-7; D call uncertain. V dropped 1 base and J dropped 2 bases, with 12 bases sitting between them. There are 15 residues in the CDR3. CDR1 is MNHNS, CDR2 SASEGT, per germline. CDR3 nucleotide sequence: TGTGCCAGCAGTGAAGTTGCCAGTAGGACCTACGAGCAGTACTTC. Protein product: CASSEVASRTYEQYF.

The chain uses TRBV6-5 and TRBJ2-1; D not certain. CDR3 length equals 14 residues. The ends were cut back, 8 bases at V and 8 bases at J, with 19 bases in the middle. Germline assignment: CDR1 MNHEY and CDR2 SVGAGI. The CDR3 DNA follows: TGTGCCAGCGGGCGTATCCAGGAGTGGTATGAGCAGTTCTTC. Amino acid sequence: CASGRIQEWYEQFF.

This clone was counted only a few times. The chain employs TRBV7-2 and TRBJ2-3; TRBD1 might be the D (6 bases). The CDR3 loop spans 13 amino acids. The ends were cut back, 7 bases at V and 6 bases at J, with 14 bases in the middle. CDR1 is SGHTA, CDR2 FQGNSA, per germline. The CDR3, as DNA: TGTGCCAGCAACCCTCAGGGGCGGGATACGCAGTATTTT. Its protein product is CASNPQGRDTQYF.

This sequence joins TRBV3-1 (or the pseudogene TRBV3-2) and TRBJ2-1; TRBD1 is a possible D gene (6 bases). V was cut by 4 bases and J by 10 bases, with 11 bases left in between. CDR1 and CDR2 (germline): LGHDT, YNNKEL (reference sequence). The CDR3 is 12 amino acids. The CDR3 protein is CASSPQGGEQFF. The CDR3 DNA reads TGTGCCAGCAGCCCACAGGGCGGGGAGCAGTTCTTC.

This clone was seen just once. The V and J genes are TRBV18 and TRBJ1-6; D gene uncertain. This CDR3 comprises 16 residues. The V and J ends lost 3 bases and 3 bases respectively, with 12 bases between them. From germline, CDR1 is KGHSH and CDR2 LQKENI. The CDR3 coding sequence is TGTGCCAGCTCACCGGTTATTGGGTTCTATAATTCACCCCTCCACTTT. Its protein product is CASSPVIGFYNSPLHF.

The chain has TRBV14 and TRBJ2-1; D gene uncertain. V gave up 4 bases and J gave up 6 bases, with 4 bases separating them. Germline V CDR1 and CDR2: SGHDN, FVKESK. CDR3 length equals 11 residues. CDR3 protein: CASSPGNEQFF. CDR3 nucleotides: TGTGCCAGCAGCCCGGGCAATGAGCAGTTCTTC. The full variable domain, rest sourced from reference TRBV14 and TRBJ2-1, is EAGVTQFPSHSVIEKGQTVTLRCDPISGHDNLYWYRRVMGKEIKFLLHFVKESKQDESGMPNNRFLAERTGGTYSTLKVQPAELEDSGVYFCASSPGNEQFFGPGTRLTVL.

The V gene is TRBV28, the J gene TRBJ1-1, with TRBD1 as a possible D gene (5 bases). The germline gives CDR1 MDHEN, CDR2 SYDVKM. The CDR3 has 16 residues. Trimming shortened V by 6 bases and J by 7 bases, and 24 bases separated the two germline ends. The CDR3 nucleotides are TGTGCCAGCAGCCTACTGGTGGGGACCCGAGATAATGAAGCTTTCTTT. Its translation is CASSLLVGTRDNEAFF. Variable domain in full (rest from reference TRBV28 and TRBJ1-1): DVKVTQSSRYLVKRTGEKVFLECVQDMDHENMFWYRQDPGLGLRLIYFSYDVKMKEKGDIPEGYSVSREKKERFSLILESASTNQTSMYLCASSLLVGTRDNEAFFGQGTRLTVV.

CDR3 residues: CASSSQGSSAYNSPLHF. CDR3 nucleotides: TGTGCCAGCAGTTCACAGGGTAGTAGCGCCTATAATTCACCCCTCCACTTT. The genes are TRBV7-8 and TRBJ1-6; D is perhaps TRBD1 (6 bases). Trimming left V 6 bases short and J 2 bases short, with 17 bases between. Germline values: CDR1 SGHVS, CDR2 FQNEAQ. This CDR3 contains 17 residues.

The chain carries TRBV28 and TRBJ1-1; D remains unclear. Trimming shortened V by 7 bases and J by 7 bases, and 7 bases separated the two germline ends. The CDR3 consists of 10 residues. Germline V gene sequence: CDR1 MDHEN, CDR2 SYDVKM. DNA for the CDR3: TGTGCCAGCACCAACCGTGAAGCTTTCTTT. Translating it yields CASTNREAFF.

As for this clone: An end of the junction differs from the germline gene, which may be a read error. The CDR3 spells CASCFLSEKLFF. In nucleotides, the CDR3 is TGTGCCAGCTGTTTTTTATCTGAAAAACTGTTTTTT. The J gene is TRBJ1-4, the V gene TRBV28, with D hard to call. The CDR3 contains 12 residues. Germline V gene data show CDR1 as MDHEN and CDR2 as SYDVKM.

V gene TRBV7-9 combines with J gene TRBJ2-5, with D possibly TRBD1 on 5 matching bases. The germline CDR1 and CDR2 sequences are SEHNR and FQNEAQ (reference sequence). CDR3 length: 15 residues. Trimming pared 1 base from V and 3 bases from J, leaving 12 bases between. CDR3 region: CASSLGSQGKETQYF. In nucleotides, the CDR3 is TGTGCCAGCAGCTTAGGTTCCCAGGGTAAAGAGACCCAGTACTTC.

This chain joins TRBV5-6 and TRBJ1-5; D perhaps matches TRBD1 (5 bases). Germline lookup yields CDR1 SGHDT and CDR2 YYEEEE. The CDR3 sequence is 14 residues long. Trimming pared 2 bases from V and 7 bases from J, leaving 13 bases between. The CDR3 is CASSLRGGVQPQHF. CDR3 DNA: TGTGCCAGCAGCTTACGGGGCGGAGTACAGCCCCAGCATTTT.

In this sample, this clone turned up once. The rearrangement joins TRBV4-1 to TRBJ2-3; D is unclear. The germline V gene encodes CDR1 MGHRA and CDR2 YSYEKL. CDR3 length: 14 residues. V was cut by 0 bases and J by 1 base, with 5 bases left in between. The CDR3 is CASSQDLGTDTQYF. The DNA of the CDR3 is TGCGCCAGCAGCCAAGATTTGGGCACAGATACGCAGTATTTT.